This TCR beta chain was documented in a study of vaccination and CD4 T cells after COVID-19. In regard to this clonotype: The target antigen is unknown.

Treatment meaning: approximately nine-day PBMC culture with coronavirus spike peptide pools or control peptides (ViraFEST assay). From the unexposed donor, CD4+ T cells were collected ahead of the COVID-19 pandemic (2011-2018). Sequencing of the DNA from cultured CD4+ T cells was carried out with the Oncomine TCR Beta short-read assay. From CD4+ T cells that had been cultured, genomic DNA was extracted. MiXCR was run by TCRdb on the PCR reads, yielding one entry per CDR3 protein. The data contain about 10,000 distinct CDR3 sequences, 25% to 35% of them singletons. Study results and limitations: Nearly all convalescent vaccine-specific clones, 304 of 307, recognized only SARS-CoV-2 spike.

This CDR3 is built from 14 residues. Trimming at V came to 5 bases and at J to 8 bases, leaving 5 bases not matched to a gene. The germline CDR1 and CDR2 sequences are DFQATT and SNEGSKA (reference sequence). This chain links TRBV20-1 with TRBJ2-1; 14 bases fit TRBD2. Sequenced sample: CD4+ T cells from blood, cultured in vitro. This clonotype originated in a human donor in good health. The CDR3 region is CSALTSGRADEQFF. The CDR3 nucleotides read TGCAGTGCTTTGACTAGCGGGAGGGCGGATGAGCAGTTCTTC.